The clone carrying this T cell receptor beta chain was seen just once. What it recognizes is unknown. The sample belongs to a study of T cells in localized non-small cell lung cancer. Whole-study findings and limits: The greatest T cell clonality was found in uninvolved adjacent lung (higher than in tumor). Only one tumor region went through sequencing, so heterogeneity may still be there. A median of approximately 50 of the top 100 tumor clones appeared in adjacent lung, which was paired and uninvolved. Greater T cell density in blood accompanied longer overall survival.

Repertoires were generated with immunoSEQ multiplex PCR, while TCRdb's copy carries only in-frame clones and drops some. The data contain tens of thousands of clones, about four fifths of them singletons. The source is a man aged 40 to 70 with stage I lung adenocarcinoma. The sequencing used peripheral blood, collected before any cancer treatment.

CDR3 amino acids: CASSPGSTETQYF. The CDR3 region has the DNA TGTGCCAGCAGCCCCGGGTCAACAGAGACCCAGTACTTC. The chain links TRBV7-2 to TRBJ2-5, with no clear D. The CDR3 has 13 residues. In germline, CDR1 is SGHTA, CDR2 FQGNSA. Trimming left V 5 bases short and J 4 bases short, with 11 bases between.